The clone carrying this TCR beta chain was observed a few times. Its antigen is not known. The data belong to a study of type 1 regulatory T cells. V was cut by 1 base and J by 3 bases, with 12 bases left in between. There are 15 residues in the CDR3. In germline, CDR1 is DFQATT, CDR2 SNEGSKA (reference sequence). Each CDR3 protein is one row after TCRdb ran MiXCR on the reads. Of over 55,000 distinct CDR3 sequences listed, approximately 64% were seen once; the top ten hold about 8%. The chain combines TRBV20-1 with TRBJ2-2; the D is unclear. The TCR was taken from a human donor in good health. Sequences were obtained from cultured T cells, either the whole culture or a sorted T cell fraction (not recorded which). Subset described: Tr1-enriched cell product generated in vitro against host alloantigens. This chain's CDR3 is CSARGFGRDTGELFF. The CDR3 DNA is TGCAGTGCTAGAGGCTTCGGACGGGACACCGGGGAGCTGTTTTTT.